These 21 T cell receptor beta chains were all obtained from the same sample, sequenced in a study of identical twins. TCRdb called the 5' RACE reads again in MiXCR, with one record for every CDR3 protein. The sample holds approximately 500,000 distinct CDR3 sequences, roughly 26% seen once. The sample was also reused in another study, on T cells expressing NK-cell markers.

Material for sequencing was CD4+ T cells sorted from blood. The receptors originated from a woman aged 18-29 years in good health.

This clonotype has only a few counts. The chain carries TRBV21-1 and TRBJ1-1. TRBV21-1 is a pseudogene locus. The CDR3 has 14 residues. CDR3 sequence reads: CASSKLEGFTEAFF. CDR3 DNA sequence: TGTGCCAGCAGCAAACTTGAGGGCTTTACCGAAGCTTTCTTT.

A few counts support this clonotype. J is TRBJ2-7 and V is TRBV12-3 or TRBV12-4; the D gene is possibly TRBD2 (5 bases). Trimming took 3 bases from V and 6 from J, leaving 9 bases between them. The CDR3 has 12 amino acids. As DNA, the CDR3 is TGTGCCAGCAGTTTCGTGAGGGTCGAGCAGTACTTC. It is translated as CASSFVRVEQYF.

The CDR3: CASSFGTPFPSGASGETQYF. The CDR3 nucleotides read TGCGCCAGCAGCTTCGGGACACCCTTTCCTAGCGGGGCGTCAGGGGAGACCCAGTACTTC. The chain links TRBV5-1 to TRBJ2-5, with 9 bases fitting TRBD2. Germline CDR1 reads SGHRS; CDR2 reads YFSETQ. V dropped 2 bases and J dropped 5; count of bases not matched to a gene: 22. The CDR3 loop spans 20 amino acids. The whole variable domain, filled in from reference TRBV5-1 and TRBJ2-5, reads KAGVTQTPRYLIKTRGQQVTLSCSPISGHRSVSWYQQTPGQGLQFLFEYFSETQRNKGNFPGRFSGRQFSNSRSEMNVSTLELGDSALYLCASSFGTPFPSGASGETQYFGPGTRLLVL.

This clonotype was seen more than once but under ten times. V is TRBV5-1 and J is TRBJ2-5; 8 bases are a match to TRBD2. Per germline, CDR1 SGHRS and CDR2 YFSETQ. This CDR3 is 16 amino acids long. J was trimmed by 5 bases and V by 0 bases; bases with no gene match: 9. The CDR3 spells CASSLGRAGVRETQYF. The CDR3 DNA sequence: TGCGCCAGCAGCTTGGGGCGAGCGGGAGTGAGGGAGACCCAGTACTTC.

This clonotype was counted a few times. The chain uses TRBV24-1 and TRBJ2-1, with 10 bases matching TRBD1. CDR1 KGHDR and CDR2 SFDVKD come from the germline V gene. J was trimmed by 9 bases and V by 4 bases; bases with no gene match: 8. This CDR3 is 15 amino acids long. In nucleotides, the CDR3 is TGTGCCACCAGTGAACCGGGACAGGGGATCAGTGAGCAGTTCTTC. Residues: CATSEPGQGISEQFF.

At least ten counts were recorded for this clonotype. The chain recombines TRBV5-1 with TRBJ2-2; D unresolved. Trimming removed 0 bases from V and 4 bases from J, with 13 bases in between. Germline CDR1 is SGHRS and CDR2 is YFSETQ. The CDR3 runs 16 residues. The CDR3 nucleotides read TGCGCCAGCAGCTTGGCTTTCGCAGGCGGCACCGGGGAGCTGTTTTTT. Translation: CASSLAFAGGTGELFF. The full variable domain, its missing parts supplied by reference TRBV5-1 and TRBJ2-2, is KAGVTQTPRYLIKTRGQQVTLSCSPISGHRSVSWYQQTPGQGLQFLFEYFSETQRNKGNFPGRFSGRQFSNSRSEMNVSTLELGDSALYLCASSLAFAGGTGELFFGEGSRLTVL.

As concerns this clonotype: The germline gene is not matched at one end of the junction; a read error may be the cause. The chain combines TRBV5-4 with TRBJ2-7; D uncertain. The CDR3 runs 17 residues. The germline gives CDR1 SGHNT, CDR2 YYREEE (reference sequence). The DNA of the CDR3 is TGTGCCATCAGCCTTGGCCCCGGAGCTTTTGGTACATACGAGCAGTACTTC. It translates to CAISLGPGAFGTYEQYF. Full variable domain (remainder filled in from reference TRBV5-4 and TRBJ2-7): ETGVTQSPTHLIKTRGQQVTLRCSSQSGHNTVSWYQQALGQGPQFIFQYYREEENGRGNFPPRFSGLQFPNYSSELNVNALELDDSALYLCAISLGPGAFGTYEQYFGPGTRLTVT.

This clonotype was observed a few times. V and J are TRBV5-1 and TRBJ2-2, with D maybe TRBD2 (6 bases). The CDR3 has 15 residues. With 4 bases removed from V and 5 bases from J, the gap between germline ends came to 15 bases. Germline V gene sequence: CDR1 SGHRS, CDR2 YFSETQ. The CDR3 nucleotides read TGCGCCAGCAGCCGCGGGACGGGGAGGACCGGGGAGCTGTTTTTT. Encoded protein: CASSRGTGRTGELFF.

V and J are TRBV24-1 and TRBJ2-5; D is uncertain. This CDR3 is built from 14 residues. V gave up 2 bases and J gave up 7 bases, with 13 bases separating them. Per germline, CDR1 KGHDR and CDR2 SFDVKD. CDR3 in DNA: TGTGCCACCAGTGATTCACGTAGAACGGGGACCCAGTACTTC. It codes for CATSDSRRTGTQYF.

In its sample, this clonotype was seen a few times. The genes are TRBV5-1 and TRBJ2-7, with D perhaps matching TRBD2 (5 bases). Germline V lookup: CDR1 SGHRS, CDR2 YFSETQ. V was trimmed by 4 bases and J by 3 bases, leaving 11 bases between them. The CDR3 contains 13 residues. The DNA of the CDR3 is TGCGCCAGCAGCCCGGGGAGCCGCTACGAGCAGTACTTC. It yields the protein CASSPGSRYEQYF.

This clonotype was seen more than once but under ten times. V is TRBV12-3 or TRBV12-4 and J is TRBJ2-6, with D possibly TRBD1 on 6 matching bases. The V end lost 4 bases, the J end lost 4 bases, and 11 bases lay between the germline ends. CDR3 length: 15 residues. The CDR3, as DNA: TGTGCCAGCAGTTCGAGGGGGTCAGGGGCCAACGTCCTGACTTTC. Encoded protein: CASSSRGSGANVLTF.

This clonotype was observed a few times. The V gene is TRBV19, the J gene TRBJ1-1, with D perhaps TRBD1 (5 bases). V lost 7 bases, J lost 0 bases, and 9 bases lay in between. The length of the CDR3 is 13 residues. Germline values: CDR1 LNHDA, CDR2 SQIVND (reference sequence). The CDR3 sequence: CASTLGVNTEAFF. As DNA, the CDR3 is TGTGCCAGTACCCTGGGGGTGAACACTGAAGCTTTCTTT.

J is TRBJ2-3 and V is TRBV2, with TRBD2 matching over 9 bases. V lost 6 bases, J lost 11 bases, and 3 bases stayed unmatched. CDR1 is SNHLY, CDR2 FYNNEI, per germline. The CDR3 loop spans 11 amino acids. In DNA, the CDR3 is TGTGCCAGCAGCGTAGCGGGAGAGCAGTATTTT. Residues: CASSVAGEQYF. The full variable domain, in which reference TRBV2 and TRBJ2-3 provide the parts outside the CDR3, is EPEVTQTPSHQVTQMGQEVILRCVPISNHLYFYWYRQILGQKVEFLVSFYNNEISEKSEIFDDQFSVERPDGSNFTLKIRSTKLEDSAMYFCASSVAGEQYFGPGTRLTVL.

The chain couples TRBV24-1 to TRBJ2-3, with a tentative D call TRBD2 (6 bases). This CDR3 region has 14 residues. Per germline, CDR1 KGHDR and CDR2 SFDVKD. The V end was cut by 6 bases, the J end by 6 bases, with 15 bases between. CDR3 amino acids: CATSFSGGGDTQYF. CDR3 DNA: TGTGCCACCAGTTTTAGCGGTGGGGGTGATACGCAGTATTTT.

The chain combines TRBV30 with TRBJ2-7; 10 positions agree with TRBD1. J lost 1 base, V lost 1 base, and 1 base had no gene match. This CDR3 contains 14 residues. Germline lookup yields CDR1 GTSNPN and CDR2 SVGIG (reference sequence). DNA for the CDR3: TGTGCCTGGAGTGGGGGACAGGGGTCCTACGAGCAGTACTTC. Residues: CAWSGGQGSYEQYF.

This clonotype was recorded at least ten times. The J gene is TRBJ1-2, the V gene TRBV5-1; D perhaps matches TRBD1 (5 bases). V was clipped by 4 bases and J by 4 bases, with 20 bases between them. The CDR3 covers 16 residues. The germline V gene has CDR1 SGHRS and CDR2 YFSETQ. The CDR3 DNA reads as TGCGCCAGCAGCGATAGTACACCACAGGAGACCTATGGCTACACCTTC. It encodes CASSDSTPQETYGYTF.

This chain joins TRBV7-9 and TRBJ1-1; 7 bases are shared with TRBD1. The CDR3 contains 13 residues. V trimming: 3 bases; J trimming: 7 bases; junction bases outside the gene matches: 5. Per the germline V gene, CDR1 is SEHNR and CDR2 is FQNEAQ (reference sequence). The CDR3 loop is CASSFVTGDEAFF. The CDR3 coding sequence is TGTGCCAGCAGCTTCGTCACAGGGGATGAAGCTTTCTTT.

This clonotype was detected a few times. The V call is TRBV20-1, the J call TRBJ1-2; TRBD1 might be the D (5 bases). Trimming stripped 5 bases from V and 5 bases from J, with 12 bases between. The CDR3 length is 12 residues. Germline loops: CDR1 DFQATT, CDR2 SNEGSKA (reference sequence). CDR3 in DNA: TGCAGTGCTTCCCTCGGGGGGTATGGCTACACCTTC. Amino acid sequence: CSASLGGYGYTF.

In DNA form, the CDR3 reads TGCAGTGCTAGAGATTTTCGCAGGGGTCTCACTGAAGCTTTCTTT. Its protein is CSARDFRRGLTEAFF. The chain links TRBV20-1 to TRBJ1-1, with a weak D call TRBD1 (6 bases). Trimming stripped 0 bases from V and 4 bases from J, with 15 bases between. The CDR3 has 15 amino acids. Germline values: CDR1 DFQATT, CDR2 SNEGSKA (reference sequence).

V gene TRBV15 combines with J gene TRBJ2-3, with no clear D. With 3 bases removed from V and 5 bases from J, the gap between germline ends came to 12 bases. CDR1 LNHNV and CDR2 YYDKDF come from the germline V gene (reference sequence). The CDR3 consists of 14 residues. DNA for the CDR3: TGTGCCACCAGCAGGGGGTCCCGGGTAGATACGCAGTATTTT. Amino acid sequence: CATSRGSRVDTQYF.

The gene calls are TRBV19 and TRBJ1-5; D gene ambiguous. Germline V lookup: CDR1 LNHDA, CDR2 SQIVND (reference sequence). The CDR3 covers 14 residues. V was shortened by 1 base and J by 3 bases, with 7 bases between the two germline ends. In nucleotides, the CDR3 is TGTGCCAGTAGTATAGGGGGTAACAATCAGCCCCAGCATTTT. Protein sequence: CASSIGGNNQPQHF.